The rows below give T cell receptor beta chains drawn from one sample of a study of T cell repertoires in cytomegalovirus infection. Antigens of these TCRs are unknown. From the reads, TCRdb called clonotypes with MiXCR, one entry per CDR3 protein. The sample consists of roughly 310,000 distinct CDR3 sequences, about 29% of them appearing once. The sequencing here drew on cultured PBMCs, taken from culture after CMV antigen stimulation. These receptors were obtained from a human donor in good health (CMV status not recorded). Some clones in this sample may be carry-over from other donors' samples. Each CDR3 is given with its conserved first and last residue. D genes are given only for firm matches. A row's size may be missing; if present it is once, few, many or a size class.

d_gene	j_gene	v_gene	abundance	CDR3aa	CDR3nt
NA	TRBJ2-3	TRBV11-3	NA	CASSPAAGDTQYF	TGTGCCAGCAGCCCCGCCGCGGGAGATACGCAGTATTTT
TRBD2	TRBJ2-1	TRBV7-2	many	CASSLAFVREGSNEQFF	TGTGCCAGCAGCTTAGCGTTTGTGCGGGAGGGTAGCAATGAGCAGTTCTTC
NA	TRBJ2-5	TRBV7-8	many	CASSLARVLTGTQYF	TGTGCCAGCAGCTTAGCGCGGGTCCTAACGGGGACCCAGTACTTC
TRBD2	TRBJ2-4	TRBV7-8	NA	CASSLGGVLAKNIQYF	TGTGCCAGCAGCTTGGGGGGGGTCCTTGCCAAAAACATTCAGTACTTC
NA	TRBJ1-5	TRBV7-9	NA	CASSQEDKPGLTPNQPQHF	TGTGCCAGCAGCCAGGAGGACAAACCGGGACTGACTCCCAATCAGCCCCAGCATTTT
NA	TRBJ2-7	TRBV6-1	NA	CASTPGTVYEQYF	TGTGCCAGCACCCCGGGGACGGTGTACGAGCAGTACTTC
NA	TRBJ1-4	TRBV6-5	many	CASSYLPGVEKLFF	TGTGCCAGCAGTTACTTACCGGGGGTCGAAAAACTGTTTTTT
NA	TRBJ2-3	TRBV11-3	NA	CASSSLRADTQYF	TGTGCCAGTTCGTCTCTTCGTGCAGATACGCAGTATTTT
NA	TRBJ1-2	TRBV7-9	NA	CASSPPPPDYGYTF	TGTGCCAGCAGCCCGCCCCCGCCAGACTATGGCTACACCTTC
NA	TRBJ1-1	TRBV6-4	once	CASSGDGMNTEAFF	TGTGCCAGCAGTGGGGACGGTATGAACACTGAAGCTTTCTTT
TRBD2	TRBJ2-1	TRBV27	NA	CASNAGLAPRDEQFF	TGTGCCAGCAACGCGGGACTAGCCCCCCGGGATGAGCAGTTCTTC
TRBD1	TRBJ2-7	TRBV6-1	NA	CASSARTGGEQYF	TGTGCCAGCAGTGCGAGGACAGGGGGTGAGCAGTACTTC
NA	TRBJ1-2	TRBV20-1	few	CSASGGMNYGYTF	TGCAGTGCTAGTGGAGGGATGAACTATGGCTACACCTTC
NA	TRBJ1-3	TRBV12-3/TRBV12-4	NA	CATPRGGSSGNTIYF	TGTGCCACCCCTAGGGGGGGAAGCTCTGGAAACACCATATATTTT
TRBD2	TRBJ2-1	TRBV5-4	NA	CASSPPSGSSLSNEQFF	TGTGCCAGCAGCCCCCCCAGCGGGAGTAGTTTATCAAATGAGCAGTTCTTC
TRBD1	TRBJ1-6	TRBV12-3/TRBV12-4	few	CASSWSGQSSYNSPLHF	TGTGCCAGCAGTTGGTCGGGACAGAGCTCCTATAATTCACCCCTCCACTTT
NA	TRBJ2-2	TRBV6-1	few	CASRRGRNTGELFF	TGTGCCAGCAGAAGAGGGCGGAACACCGGGGAGCTGTTTTTT
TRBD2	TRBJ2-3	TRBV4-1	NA	CASSQSTGTSGSLGSTQYF	TGTGCCAGCAGCCAGTCAACTGGGACTAGCGGGAGCCTGGGGAGCACGCAGTATTTT